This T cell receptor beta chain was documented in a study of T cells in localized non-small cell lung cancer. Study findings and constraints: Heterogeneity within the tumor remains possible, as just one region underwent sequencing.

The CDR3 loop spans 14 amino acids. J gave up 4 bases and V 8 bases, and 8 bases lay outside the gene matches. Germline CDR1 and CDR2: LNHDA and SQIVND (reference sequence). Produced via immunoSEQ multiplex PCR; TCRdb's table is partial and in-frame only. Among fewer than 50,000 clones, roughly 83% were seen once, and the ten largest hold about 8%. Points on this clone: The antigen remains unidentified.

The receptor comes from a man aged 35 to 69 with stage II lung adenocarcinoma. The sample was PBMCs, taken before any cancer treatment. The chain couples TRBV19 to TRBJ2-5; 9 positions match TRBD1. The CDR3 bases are TGTGCCAGTTCAACAGGGGGCCGGAGAGAGACCCAGTACTTC. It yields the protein CASSTGGRRETQYF.